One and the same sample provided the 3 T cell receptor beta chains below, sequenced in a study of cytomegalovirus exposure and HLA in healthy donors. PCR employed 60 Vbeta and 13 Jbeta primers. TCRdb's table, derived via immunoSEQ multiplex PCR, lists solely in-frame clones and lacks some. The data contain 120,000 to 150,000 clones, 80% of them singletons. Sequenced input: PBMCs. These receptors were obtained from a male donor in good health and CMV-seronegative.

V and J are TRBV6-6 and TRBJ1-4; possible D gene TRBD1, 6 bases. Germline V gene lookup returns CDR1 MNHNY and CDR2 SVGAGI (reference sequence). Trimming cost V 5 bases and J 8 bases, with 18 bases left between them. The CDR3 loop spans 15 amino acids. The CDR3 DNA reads TGTGCCAGCAGTACCTACAGGGCGGACCAGGAAAAACTGTTTTTT. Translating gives CASSTYRADQEKLFF.

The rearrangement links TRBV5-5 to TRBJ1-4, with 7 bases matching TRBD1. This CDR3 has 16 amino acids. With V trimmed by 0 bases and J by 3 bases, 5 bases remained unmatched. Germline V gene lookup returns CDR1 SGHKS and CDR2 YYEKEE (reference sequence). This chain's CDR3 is CASSLDRGGSNEKLFF. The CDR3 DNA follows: TGTGCCAGCAGCTTGGACAGGGGTGGGTCTAATGAAAAACTGTTTTTT.

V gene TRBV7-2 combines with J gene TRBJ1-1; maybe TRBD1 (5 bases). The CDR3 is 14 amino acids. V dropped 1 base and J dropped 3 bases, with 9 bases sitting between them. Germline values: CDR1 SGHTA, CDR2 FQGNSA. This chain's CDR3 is CASSLVRGDTEAFF. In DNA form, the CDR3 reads TGTGCCAGCAGCTTAGTACGGGGGGACACTGAAGCTTTCTTT.